This T cell receptor (beta chain) came from a study of OX40 agonist ivuxolimab in advanced cancers. Study information: Patients in the trial were receiving intravenous ivuxolimab every 2 weeks, at doses of 0.01 to 10 mg/kg. Three dose-escalation patients had partial responses: one with hepatocellular carcinoma and two with cutaneous melanoma.

General study findings and limits: A proportion of nonresponders additionally exhibited low normalized T-cell clonal expansion.

A note on this clone: Its target is not known.

Patients were excluded for autoimmune disease history or systemic immunosuppression. Using immunoSEQ multiplex PCR, the repertoire was profiled, and TCRdb retains in-frame clones only, with some absent. The sample lists about 63,000 clones, roughly nine tenths occurring once. The sequence was collected from an adult with an advanced solid tumor such as melanoma, head and neck, liver or kidney cancer. Sequenced here: CD4+ or CD8+ T cells sorted from blood, sampled in a trial of the OX40 agonist ivuxolimab.

DNA for the CDR3: TGTGCCAGCTCACCACCCGGGGCCTTGGCAGATACGCAGTATTTT. Translated: CASSPPGALADTQYF. The V gene is TRBV18, the J gene TRBJ2-3; D assignment may be TRBD1 or TRBD2 (5 bases each). The V gene's germline CDR1 is KGHSH and CDR2 LQKENI. Trimming stripped 0 bases from V and 4 bases from J, with 11 bases between. The length of the CDR3 is 15 residues.